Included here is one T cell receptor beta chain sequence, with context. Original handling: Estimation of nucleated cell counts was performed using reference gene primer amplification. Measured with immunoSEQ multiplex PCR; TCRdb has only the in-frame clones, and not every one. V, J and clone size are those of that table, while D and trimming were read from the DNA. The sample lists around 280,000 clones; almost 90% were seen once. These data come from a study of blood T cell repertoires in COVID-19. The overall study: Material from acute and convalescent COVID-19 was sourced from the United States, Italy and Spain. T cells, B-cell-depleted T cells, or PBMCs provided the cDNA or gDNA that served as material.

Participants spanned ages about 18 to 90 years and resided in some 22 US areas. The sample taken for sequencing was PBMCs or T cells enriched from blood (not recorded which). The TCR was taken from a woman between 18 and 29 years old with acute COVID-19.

DNA for the CDR3: TGTGCCAGCAGTTACGCGCTCGGCGGTAGCTCCTACGAGCAGTACTTC. Translated: CASSYALGGSSYEQYF. V gene TRBV6-2 or TRBV6-3 combines with J gene TRBJ2-7; D is unresolved. CDR1 MNHEY and CDR2 SVGEGT come from the germline V gene. V was cut by 2 bases and J by 0 bases, with 14 bases left in between. This CDR3 region has 16 residues.